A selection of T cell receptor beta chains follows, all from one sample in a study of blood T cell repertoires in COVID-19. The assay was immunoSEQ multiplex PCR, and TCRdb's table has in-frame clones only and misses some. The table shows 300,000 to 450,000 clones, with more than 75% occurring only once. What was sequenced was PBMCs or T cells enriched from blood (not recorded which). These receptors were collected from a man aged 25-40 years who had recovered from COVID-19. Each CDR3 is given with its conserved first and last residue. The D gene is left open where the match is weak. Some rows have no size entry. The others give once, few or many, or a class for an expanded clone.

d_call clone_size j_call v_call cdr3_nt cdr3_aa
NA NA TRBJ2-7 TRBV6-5 TGTGCCACTCTCAGGGCCTACGAGCAGTACTTC CATLRAYEQYF
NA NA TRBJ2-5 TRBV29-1 TGCAGCGATTTGACTAGGGGAGAGACCCAGTACTTC CSDLTRGETQYF
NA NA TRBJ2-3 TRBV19 TGTGCCAGTAGTATAGTTACATCTAGCCGTTGGAATACGCAGTATTTT CASSIVTSSRWNTQYF
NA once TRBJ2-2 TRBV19 TGTGCCAGTAGTATATCAGGGCACGGGGAGCTGTTTTTT CASSISGHGELFF
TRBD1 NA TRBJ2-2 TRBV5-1 TGCGCCAGCAGCTTCGGGACAGCCGACACCGGGGAGCTGTTTTTT CASSFGTADTGELFF
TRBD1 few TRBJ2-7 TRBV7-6 TGTGCCAGCAGCCCAAACAGGGGCTCCTACGAGCAGTACTTC CASSPNRGSYEQYF
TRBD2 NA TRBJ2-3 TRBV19 TGTGCCAGTAGACCACGGGGGGCAGATACGCAGTATTTT CASRPRGADTQYF
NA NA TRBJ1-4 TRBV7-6 TGTGCCAGCAGCTTATCGGGGGGATCGAGTGAAAAACTGTTTTTT CASSLSGGSSEKLFF
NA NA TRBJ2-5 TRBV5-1 TGCGCCAGCAGCTCACTCCGACTGAAACAAGAGACCCAGTACTTC CASSSLRLKQETQYF
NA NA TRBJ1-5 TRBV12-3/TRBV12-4 TGTGCCAGCAGTTTGGTAGACAATCAGCCCCAGCATTTT CASSLVDNQPQHF
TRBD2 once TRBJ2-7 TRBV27 TGTGCCAGCGGTAGACTAGCCCGCCCCTACGAGCAGTACTTC CASGRLARPYEQYF
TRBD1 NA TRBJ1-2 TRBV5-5 TGTGCCAGCAGCCGGGACAGATTTTTGATCTATGGCTACACCTTC CASSRDRFLIYGYTF
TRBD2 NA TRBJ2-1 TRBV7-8 TGTGCCAGCAGCAGGGGGACTAGCAACAATGAGCAGTTCTTC CASSRGTSNNEQFF
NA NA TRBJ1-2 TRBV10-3 TGTGCCATCAGTGCACCGACAGGAGCAAGACATGGCTACACCTTC CAISAPTGARHGYTF
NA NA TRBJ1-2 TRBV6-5 TGTGCCAGCATAAGCCTGGGCAGGGTAAAACGTGGCTACACCTTC CASISLGRVKRGYTF
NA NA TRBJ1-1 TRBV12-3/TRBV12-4 TGTGCCACTGGACTGAACTTGAACACTGAAGCTTTCTTT CATGLNLNTEAFF
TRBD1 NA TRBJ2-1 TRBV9 TGTGCCAGCAGCGCCTCGACAGGGCACGATGAGCAGTTCTTC CASSASTGHDEQFF
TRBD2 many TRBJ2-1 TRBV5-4 TGTGCCAGCAGCTTGTCGAGCGGGGGTGGTAATGAGCAGTTCTTC CASSLSSGGGNEQFF
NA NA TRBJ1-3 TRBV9 TGTGCCAGCAGCCCGTCGACAGATCTCTCTGGAAACACCATATATTTT CASSPSTDLSGNTIYF
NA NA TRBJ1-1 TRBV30 TGTGCCTGGAGACGCGACAGTCTAAAAACTGAAGCTTTCTTT CAWRRDSLKTEAFF
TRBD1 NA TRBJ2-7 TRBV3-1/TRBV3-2 TGTGCCAGCAGCCAAGAGAGGACAGGGGCCGACGAGCAGTACTTC CASSQERTGADEQYF
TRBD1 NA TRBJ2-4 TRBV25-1 TGTGCCAGCCGAATTAAAAAACAGGGGGAAGTAAACATTCAGTACTTC CASRIKKQGEVNIQYF
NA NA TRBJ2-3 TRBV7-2 TGTGCCAGCAGCTTTACCCAAGCTGATACGCAGTATTTT CASSFTQADTQYF
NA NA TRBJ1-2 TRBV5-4 TGTGCCAGCAGCTTCGGTCGGGGAGATTTGCGAGCTAACTATGGCTACACCTTC CASSFGRGDLRANYGYTF
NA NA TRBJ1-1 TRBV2 TGTGCCAGCAGGGAGCCCCCGAACACTGAAGCTTTCTTT CASREPPNTEAFF
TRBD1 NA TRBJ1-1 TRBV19 TGTGCCAGTAGTGGAGGGACAGGGTTGGCTGAAGCTTTCTTT CASSGGTGLAEAFF
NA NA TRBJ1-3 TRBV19 TGTGCCAGTGGGGCGGCGGGAGCCGTAAACACCATATATTTT CASGAAGAVNTIYF
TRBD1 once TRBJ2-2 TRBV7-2 TGTGCCAGCAGTCTATCAGGGGGTTTCACCGGGGAGCTGTTTTTT CASSLSGGFTGELFF
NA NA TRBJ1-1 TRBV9 TGTGCCAGCAGCGTAGTCCGGGGTGCGGACACTGAAGCTTTCTTT CASSVVRGADTEAFF
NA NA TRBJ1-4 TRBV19 TGTGCCAGTAGTATATTTCGAGGAGACGAAAAACTGTTTTTT CASSIFRGDEKLFF
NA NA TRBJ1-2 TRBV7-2 TGTGCCAGCAGCTTAGGTCCAGGGGCTGGCTACACCTTC CASSLGPGAGYTF
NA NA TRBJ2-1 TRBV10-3 TGTGCCATCAGTGGGGCCGAGAGCTCCTACAATGAGCAGTTCTTC CAISGAESSYNEQFF
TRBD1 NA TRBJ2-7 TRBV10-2 TGCGCCAGCACGCCGACAGGGGGCCACGAGCAGTACTTC CASTPTGGHEQYF
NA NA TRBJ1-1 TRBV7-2 TGTGCCAGCAGGCCAGGGGTGTCTGAAGCTTTCTTT CASRPGVSEAFF
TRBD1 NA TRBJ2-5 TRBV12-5 TGTGCTAGTGTTAAAACAGGGGCGAGAGAGACCCAGTACTTC CASVKTGARETQYF
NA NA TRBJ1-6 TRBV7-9 TGTGCCAGCAGCTTAGCAGGGGTCCTTAGGTCACCCCTCCACTTT CASSLAGVLRSPLHF
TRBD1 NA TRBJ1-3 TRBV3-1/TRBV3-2 TGTGCCAGCAGCCTGCAGGGGGGCCTCTCTGGAAACACCATATATTTT CASSLQGGLSGNTIYF